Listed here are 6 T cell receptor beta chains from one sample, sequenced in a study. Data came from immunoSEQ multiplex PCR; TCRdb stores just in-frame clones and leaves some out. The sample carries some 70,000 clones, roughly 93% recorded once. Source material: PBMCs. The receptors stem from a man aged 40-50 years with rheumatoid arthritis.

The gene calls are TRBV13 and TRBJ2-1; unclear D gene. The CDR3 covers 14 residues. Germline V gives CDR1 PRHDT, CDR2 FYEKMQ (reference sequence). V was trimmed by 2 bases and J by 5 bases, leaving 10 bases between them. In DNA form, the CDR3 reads TGTGCCAGCAGCTTATCTGACGGGCACAATGAGCAGTTCTTC. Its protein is CASSLSDGHNEQFF.

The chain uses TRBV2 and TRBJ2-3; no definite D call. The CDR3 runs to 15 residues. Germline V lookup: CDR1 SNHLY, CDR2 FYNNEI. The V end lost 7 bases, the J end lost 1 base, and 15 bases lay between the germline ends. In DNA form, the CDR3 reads TGTGCCAGCATTCTAACCCCGGCTCGCACAGATACGCAGTATTTT. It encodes CASILTPARTDTQYF.

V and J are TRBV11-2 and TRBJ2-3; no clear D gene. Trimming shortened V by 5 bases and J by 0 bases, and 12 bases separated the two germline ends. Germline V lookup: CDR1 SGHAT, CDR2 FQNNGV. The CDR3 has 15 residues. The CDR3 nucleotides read TGTGCCAGCAGCCGCGACTTCACTAGCACAGATACGCAGTATTTT. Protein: CASSRDFTSTDTQYF.

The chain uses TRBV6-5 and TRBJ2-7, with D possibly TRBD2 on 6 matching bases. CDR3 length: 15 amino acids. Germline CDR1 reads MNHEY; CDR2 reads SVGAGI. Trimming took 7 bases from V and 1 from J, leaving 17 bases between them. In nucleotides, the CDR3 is TGTGCCAGCACACCATCGGGACTGGCTTCCTACGAGCAGTACTTC. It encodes CASTPSGLASYEQYF.

The CDR3 is CASSLCRGTARADSNQPQHF. The DNA for the CDR3 is TGTGCCAGCAGCCTTTGCCGAGGGACAGCGCGTGCAGATAGCAATCAGCCCCAGCATTTT. V gene TRBV7-6 combines with J gene TRBJ1-5; 7 positions match TRBD1. This CDR3 contains 20 residues. CDR1 is SGHVS and CDR2 is FNYEAQ in the germline V gene. The junction had 19 bases not matched to a gene; V was cut back by 5 bases and J by 0 bases.

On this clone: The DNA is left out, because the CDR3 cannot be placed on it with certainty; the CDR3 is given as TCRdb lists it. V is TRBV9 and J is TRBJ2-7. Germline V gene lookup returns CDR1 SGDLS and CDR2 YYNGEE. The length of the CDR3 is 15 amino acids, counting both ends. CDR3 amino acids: CASSFGAGATYEQYF.